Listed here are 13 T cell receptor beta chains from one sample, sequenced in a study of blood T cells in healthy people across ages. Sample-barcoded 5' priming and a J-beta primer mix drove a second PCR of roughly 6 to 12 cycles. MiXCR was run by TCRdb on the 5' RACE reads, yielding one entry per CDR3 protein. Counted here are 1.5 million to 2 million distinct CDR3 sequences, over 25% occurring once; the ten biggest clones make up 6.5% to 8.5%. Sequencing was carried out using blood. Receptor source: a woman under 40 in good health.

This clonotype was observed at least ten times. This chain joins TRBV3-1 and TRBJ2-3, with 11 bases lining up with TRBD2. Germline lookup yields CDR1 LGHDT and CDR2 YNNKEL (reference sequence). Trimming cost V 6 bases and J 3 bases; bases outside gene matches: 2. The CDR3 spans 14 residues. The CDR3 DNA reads TGTGCCAGCAGGGGACTAGCGGCTACAGATACGCAGTATTTT. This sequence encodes CASRGLAATDTQYF.

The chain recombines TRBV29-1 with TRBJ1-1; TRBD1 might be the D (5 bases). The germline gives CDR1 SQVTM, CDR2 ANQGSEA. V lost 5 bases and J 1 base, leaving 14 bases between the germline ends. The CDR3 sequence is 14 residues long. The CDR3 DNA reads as TGCAGCGTTCCAGGGATGAAGGAGAACACTGAAGCTTTCTTT. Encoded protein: CSVPGMKENTEAFF.

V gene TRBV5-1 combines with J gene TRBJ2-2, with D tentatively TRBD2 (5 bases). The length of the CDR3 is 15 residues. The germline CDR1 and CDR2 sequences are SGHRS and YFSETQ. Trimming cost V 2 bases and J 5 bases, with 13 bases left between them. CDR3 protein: CASSFRPTGTGELFF. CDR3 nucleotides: TGCGCCAGCAGCTTCCGCCCCACGGGAACCGGGGAGCTGTTTTTT.

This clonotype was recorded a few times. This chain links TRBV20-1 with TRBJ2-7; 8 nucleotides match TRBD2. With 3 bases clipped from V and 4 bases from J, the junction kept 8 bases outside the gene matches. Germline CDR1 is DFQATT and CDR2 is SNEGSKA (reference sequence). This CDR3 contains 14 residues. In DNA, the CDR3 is TGCAGTGCTAGTCGTCCGGGAGGGGGTTACGAGCAGTACTTC. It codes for CSASRPGGGYEQYF.

The CDR3 DNA reads as TGTGCCAGCAGCTTAGGGGGTGGGGGCAGGGATCGTAATCAGCCCCAGCATTTT. Amino acid sequence: CASSLGGGGRDRNQPQHF. The chain has TRBV7-9 and TRBJ1-5; the D gene is possibly TRBD1 (6 bases). With 1 base removed from V and 4 bases from J, the gap between germline ends came to 20 bases. Germline V lookup: CDR1 SEHNR, CDR2 FQNEAQ (reference sequence). The CDR3 runs 18 residues.

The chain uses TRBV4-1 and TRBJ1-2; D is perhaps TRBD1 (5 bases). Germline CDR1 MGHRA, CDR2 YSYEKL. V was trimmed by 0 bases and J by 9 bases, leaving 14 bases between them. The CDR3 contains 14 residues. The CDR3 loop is CASSQEGAVWSYTF. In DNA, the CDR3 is TGCGCCAGCAGCCAAGAAGGGGCCGTTTGGAGCTACACCTTC.

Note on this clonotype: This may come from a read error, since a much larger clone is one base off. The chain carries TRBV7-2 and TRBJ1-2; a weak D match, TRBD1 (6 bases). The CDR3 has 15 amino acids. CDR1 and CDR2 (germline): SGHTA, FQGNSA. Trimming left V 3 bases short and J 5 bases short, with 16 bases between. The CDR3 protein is CASSLASGQQYGYTF. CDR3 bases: TGTGCCAGCAGCTTGGCTTCAGGACAGCAATATGGCTACACCTTC.

The CDR3 bases are TGTGCCAGCAGTGAGGGAGATTCCGAGCAGTTCTTC. It encodes CASSEGDSEQFF. The chain couples TRBV2 to TRBJ2-1, with D possibly TRBD2 on 5 matching bases. CDR1 and CDR2 (germline): SNHLY, FYNNEI. V lost 3 bases and J lost 10, with 10 bases in between. The CDR3 covers 12 residues.

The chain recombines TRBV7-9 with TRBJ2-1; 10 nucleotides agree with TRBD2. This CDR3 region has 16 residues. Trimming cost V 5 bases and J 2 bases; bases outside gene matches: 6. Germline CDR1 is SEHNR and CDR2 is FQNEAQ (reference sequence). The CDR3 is CASSPGSGGAYNEQFF. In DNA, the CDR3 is TGTGCCAGCAGCCCGGGGAGCGGGGGGGCCTACAATGAGCAGTTCTTC.

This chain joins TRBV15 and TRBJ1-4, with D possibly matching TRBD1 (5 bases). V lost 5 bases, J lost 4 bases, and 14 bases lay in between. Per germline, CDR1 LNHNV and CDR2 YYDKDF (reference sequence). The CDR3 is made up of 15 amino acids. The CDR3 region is CATSRGAAGNEKLFF. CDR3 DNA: TGTGCCACCAGCCGCGGGGCCGCCGGTAATGAAAAACTGTTTTTT.

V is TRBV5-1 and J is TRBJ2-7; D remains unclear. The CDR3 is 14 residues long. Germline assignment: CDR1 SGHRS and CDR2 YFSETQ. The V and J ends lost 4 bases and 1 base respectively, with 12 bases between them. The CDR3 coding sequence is TGCGCCAGCAGCCCCCCGAGACAATCCTACGAGCAGTACTTC. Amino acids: CASSPPRQSYEQYF.

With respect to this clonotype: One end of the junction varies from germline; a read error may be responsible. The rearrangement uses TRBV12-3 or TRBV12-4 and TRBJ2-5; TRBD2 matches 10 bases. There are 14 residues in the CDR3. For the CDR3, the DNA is TGTGCCGGCAGTCCAGCGGGAGGGCCGGAGACCCAGTACTTC. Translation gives CAGSPAGGPETQYF.

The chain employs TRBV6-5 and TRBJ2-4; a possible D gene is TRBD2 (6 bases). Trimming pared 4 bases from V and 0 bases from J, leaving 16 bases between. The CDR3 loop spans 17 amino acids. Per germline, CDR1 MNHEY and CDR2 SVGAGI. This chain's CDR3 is CASSSSRGDLAKNIQYF. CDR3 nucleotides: TGTGCCAGCAGTTCCTCGAGAGGGGACTTAGCCAAAAACATTCAGTACTTC.